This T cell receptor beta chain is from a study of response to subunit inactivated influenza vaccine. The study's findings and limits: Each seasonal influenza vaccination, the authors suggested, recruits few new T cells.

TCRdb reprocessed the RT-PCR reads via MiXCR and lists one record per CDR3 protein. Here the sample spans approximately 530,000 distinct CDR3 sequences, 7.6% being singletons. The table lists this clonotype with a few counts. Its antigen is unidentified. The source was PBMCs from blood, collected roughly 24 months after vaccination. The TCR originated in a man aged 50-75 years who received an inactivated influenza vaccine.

CDR3 protein: CSAAVGTLREPQHF. The CDR3 coding sequence is TGCAGTGCCGCAGTCGGGACGCTGAGAGAGCCCCAGCATTTT. The rearrangement uses TRBV20-1 and TRBJ1-5, with D perhaps TRBD1 (5 bases). V was cut by 6 bases and J by 8 bases, with 20 bases left in between. Germline CDR1 is DFQATT and CDR2 is SNEGSKA (reference sequence). This CDR3 contains 14 residues.